This T cell receptor (beta chain) was obtained from a study of blood T cell repertoires in COVID-19. Background on the study: The United States, Italy and Spain were the sources of the acute and convalescent COVID-19 samples. T cells, B-cell-depleted T cells, or PBMCs supplied cDNA or gDNA.

Authors' analysis steps: Scientists estimated how many nucleated cells there were by amplifying reference gene primers. Libraries were prepared by immunoSEQ multiplex PCR; TCRdb keeps only in-frame clonotypes and omits some of them. V and J calls and clone size are as listed in that table; D and trimming were resolved from the DNA. The table lists under 200,000 clones, about 90% of them singletons. Germline loops: CDR1 MNHEY, CDR2 SVGAGI. The CDR3 covers 12 residues. V lost 6 bases, J lost 10 bases, and 10 bases lay in between. This rearrangement joins TRBV6-5 to TRBJ1-6; TRBD1 might be the D (5 bases). This clonotype was sampled from a man between 60 and 75 years old with active or convalescent COVID-19. The sample taken for sequencing was peripheral blood. The CDR3 sequence is CASRGRDSPLHF. The CDR3 DNA reads as TGTGCCAGCAGGGGGAGGGACTCACCCCTCCACTTT.